This passage covers 13 T cell receptor beta chains from one sample sequenced in a study of identifying expanded T cells in peripheral blood. Only in-frame clones appear in the TCRdb table, and some are missing; sequencing was by immunoSEQ multiplex PCR. The repertoire consists of about 89,000 clones, with around 87% occurring once and the leading ten covering approximately 5.6%. Sequencing was carried out using blood. These receptors came from a person between 18 and 69 years old in good health.

This clone appeared once. The sample holds other DNA sequences that translate to the same CDR3. The V and J genes are TRBV6-5 and TRBJ1-2; the D is unclear. Trimming shortened V by 1 base and J by 4 bases, and 7 bases separated the two germline ends. CDR1 is MNHEY and CDR2 is SVGAGI in the germline V gene. The CDR3 loop spans 13 amino acids. CDR3: CASSYLSSYGYTF. The DNA of the CDR3 is TGTGCCAGCAGTTACTTGAGTTCCTATGGCTACACCTTC.

The chain combines TRBV11-2 with TRBJ2-5; perhaps TRBD2 as D (6 bases). V lost 3 bases and J lost 6, with 8 bases in between. Germline V gene sequence: CDR1 SGHAT, CDR2 FQNNGV. This CDR3 has 12 amino acids. DNA for the CDR3: TGTGCCAGCAGCTTGGCGGGAAAGACCCAGTACTTC. It is translated as CASSLAGKTQYF.

The chain is built from TRBV11-1 and TRBJ1-1, with D perhaps TRBD1 (5 bases). Germline V CDR1 and CDR2: SGHAT, FQDESV (reference sequence). The length of the CDR3 is 13 residues. V gave up 3 bases and J gave up 5 bases, with 10 bases separating them. CDR3 bases: TGTGCCAGCAGCTTGGGACTTCGAACTGAAGCTTTCTTT. Protein: CASSLGLRTEAFF.

This rearrangement joins TRBV11-2 to TRBJ2-7, with no clear D. Germline loops: CDR1 SGHAT, CDR2 FQNNGV. The CDR3 spans 14 residues. V was cut by 6 bases and J by 2 bases, with 14 bases left in between. CDR3: CASSNGRGPYEQYF. CDR3 nucleotide sequence: TGTGCCAGCAGTAACGGACGAGGACCCTACGAGCAGTACTTC. The variable domain in full, completed from reference TRBV11-2 and TRBJ2-7, reads EAGVAQSPRYKIIEKRQSVAFWCNPISGHATLYWYQQILGQGPKLLIQFQNNGVVDDSQLPKDRFSAERLKGVDSTLKIQPAKLEDSAVYLCASSNGRGPYEQYFGPGTRLTVT.

The chain has TRBV10-2 and TRBJ1-1; D not resolved. The germline gives CDR1 WSHSY, CDR2 SAAADI. The CDR3 has 14 amino acids. Trimming cost V 5 bases and J 4 bases, with 14 bases left between them. Written as DNA, the CDR3 is TGCGCCAGCAGTCAGCCCGGGGAGACCACTGAAGCTTTCTTT. This sequence encodes CASSQPGETTEAFF.

This sequence joins TRBV6-5 and TRBJ1-4; D ambiguous. The CDR3 is made up of 15 amino acids. Per germline, CDR1 MNHEY and CDR2 SVGAGI. Trimming left V 2 bases short and J 0 bases short, with 7 bases between. The CDR3 loop is CASSYESSTNEKLFF. DNA for the CDR3: TGTGCCAGCAGTTACGAAAGCTCAACTAATGAAAAACTGTTTTTT.

The chain couples TRBV11-2 to TRBJ2-5; 10 bases map to TRBD1. CDR1 and CDR2 from the germline V gene are SGHAT and FQNNGV. J was trimmed by 2 bases and V by 8 bases; bases with no gene match: 8. The CDR3 is made up of 15 amino acids. DNA of the CDR3: TGTGCCAGCCGCAAAGACAGGGGGCGACAAGAGACCCAGTACTTC. Its translation: CASRKDRGRQETQYF. The whole variable domain, remainder taken from reference TRBV11-2 and TRBJ2-5, is EAGVAQSPRYKIIEKRQSVAFWCNPISGHATLYWYQQILGQGPKLLIQFQNNGVVDDSQLPKDRFSAERLKGVDSTLKIQPAKLEDSAVYLCASRKDRGRQETQYFGPGTRLLVL.

The gene calls are TRBV7-2 and TRBJ2-1, with 9 positions matching TRBD1. Germline CDR1 SGHTA, CDR2 FQGNSA. V lost 5 bases and J lost 9; bases outside the gene matches: 8. This CDR3 spans 14 amino acids. The CDR3 coding sequence is TGTGCCAGCAGCGCCCGGCGACAGGGGGTTGAGCAGTTCTTC. This sequence encodes CASSARRQGVEQFF.

CDR3 DNA sequence: TGCGCCAGCAGCGTCCCAGGCAGTCCGGGACAAGGGAACGGCTACACCTTC. Translating gives CASSVPGSPGQGNGYTF. This rearrangement joins TRBV5-1 to TRBJ1-2; possibly TRBD1 for D (6 bases). The germline V gene has CDR1 SGHRS and CDR2 YFSETQ. Deletions cut 4 bases from V and 8 bases from J, with 27 bases between. The CDR3 is 17 residues long.

The chain recombines TRBV11-3 with TRBJ1-6, with D possibly being TRBD1 (5 bases). Trimming took off 3 bases at V and 0 bases at J, with 18 bases between the two ends. Germline values: CDR1 SGHNT, CDR2 YENEEA. This CDR3 region has 19 residues. This chain's CDR3 is CASSFPPGASSSYNSPLHF. CDR3 sequence (DNA): TGTGCCAGCAGCTTCCCTCCCGGGGCCTCAAGCTCCTATAATTCACCCCTCCACTTT.

This chain connects TRBV2 to TRBJ2-7; D unclear. The V end lost 4 bases, the J end lost 5 bases, and 9 bases lay between the germline ends. The CDR3 loop spans 12 amino acids. Germline CDR1 and CDR2: SNHLY and FYNNEI. The CDR3 DNA is TGTGCCAGCAGTGCTCTTCCCCACGAGCAGTACTTC. This encodes CASSALPHEQYF.

The chain couples TRBV5-6 to TRBJ2-5, with TRBD2 matching over 8 bases. Per germline, CDR1 SGHDT and CDR2 YYEEEE. Germline trimming cut 2 bases from V and 1 base from J; bases unmatched to any gene: 4. This CDR3 spans 15 amino acids. The CDR3 spells CASSLGLAGQETQYF. Written as DNA, the CDR3 is TGTGCCAGCAGCTTAGGACTAGCTGGCCAAGAGACCCAGTACTTC.

This clone came up a few times. The gene calls are TRBV10-2 and TRBJ1-2; D remains unclear. V lost 8 bases and J lost 7, with 17 bases in between. The CDR3 contains 13 residues. Germline V gene data show CDR1 as WSHSY and CDR2 as SAAADI. The CDR3 reads CASGEGLSAGYTF. The DNA of the CDR3 is TGCGCCAGCGGAGAAGGGTTGTCCGCTGGCTACACCTTC.